This T cell receptor beta chain originates from a study of metastatic and nonmetastatic thyroid tumors. Study details: It was across blood and tumor or nodule tissue from malignant and benign thyroid patients that repertoires were compared. Whole-study findings and limits: As reported, TCR beta diversity in blood and tumor was significantly higher in malignant thyroid tumors than in benign nodules.

Original handling: Using the CDR3 differences seen across clinicopathological groups, the authors built a distant-metastasis classifier for papillary thyroid cancer, which was meant to discriminate distant-metastatic patients. TCRdb used MiXCR to call clones anew from the PCR reads. The V and J calls and clone size come from TCRdb's table, not from the authors' own analysis. The sample contains about 23,000 clones, roughly a fifth of which appear only once. The entire patient cohort was treatment-naive prior to thyroid surgery. The CDR3 sequence is 12 residues long. Per germline, CDR1 SGHRS and CDR2 YFSETQ. Trimming stripped 4 bases from V and 0 bases from J, with 5 bases between. As to this clone: As yet, its antigen is unknown.

The chain joins TRBV5-1 to TRBJ2-7; D ambiguous. The sequence was collected from a male donor with papillary thyroid cancer or a benign thyroid nodule (not recorded which). Some clones in this sample may be carry-over from other donors' samples. The sequencing sample was made of blood. DNA for the CDR3: TGCGCCAGCAGCCATGACTCCTACGAGCAGTACTTC. Its translation is CASSHDSYEQYF.